This T cell receptor beta chain derives from a study of spatial heterogeneity in lung cancer. Study results and caveats: Follow-up blood showed ubiquitous expanded tumor TCRs less than blood at resection did.

Comments on this clonotype: What it recognizes is unknown.

Trimming pared 5 bases from V and 0 bases from J, leaving 17 bases between. The CDR3 totals 18 residues. From the 5' RACE reads, TCRdb called clonotypes with MiXCR, one entry per CDR3 protein. This sample carries roughly 2,700 distinct CDR3 sequences, roughly 30% of them seen once, and the ten largest clones take about two thirds. Time point described: sample taken at primary tumor resection. Sequencing of whole RNA from tumor, nontumor lung or frozen PBMC involved no sorting. The chain has TRBV12-3 or TRBV12-4 and TRBJ1-6, with a possible D match to TRBD1 (5 bases). The source is a male donor with early-stage non-small cell lung cancer. The source material was PBMCs, sampled at surgery. The CDR3 sequence: CASSATALTSSYNSPLHF. The CDR3 coding sequence is TGTGCCAGCAGTGCGACAGCTCTCACTAGCTCCTATAATTCACCCCTCCACTTT.